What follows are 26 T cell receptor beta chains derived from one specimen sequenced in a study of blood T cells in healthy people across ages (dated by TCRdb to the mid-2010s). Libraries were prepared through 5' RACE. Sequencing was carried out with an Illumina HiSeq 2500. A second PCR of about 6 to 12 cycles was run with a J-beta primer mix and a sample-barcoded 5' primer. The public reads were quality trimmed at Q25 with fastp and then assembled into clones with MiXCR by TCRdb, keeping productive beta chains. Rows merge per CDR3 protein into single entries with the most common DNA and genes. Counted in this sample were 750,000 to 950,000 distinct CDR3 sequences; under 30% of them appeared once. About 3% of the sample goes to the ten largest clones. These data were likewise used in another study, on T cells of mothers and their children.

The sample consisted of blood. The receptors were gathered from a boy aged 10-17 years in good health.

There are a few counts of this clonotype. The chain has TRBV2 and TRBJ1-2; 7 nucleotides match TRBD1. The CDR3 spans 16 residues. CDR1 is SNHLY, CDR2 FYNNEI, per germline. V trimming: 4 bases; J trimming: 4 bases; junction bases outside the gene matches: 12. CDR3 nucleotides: TGTGCCAGCAGTGCACCGGGACAGTCAACCCGCTATGGCTACACCTTC. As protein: CASSAPGQSTRYGYTF.

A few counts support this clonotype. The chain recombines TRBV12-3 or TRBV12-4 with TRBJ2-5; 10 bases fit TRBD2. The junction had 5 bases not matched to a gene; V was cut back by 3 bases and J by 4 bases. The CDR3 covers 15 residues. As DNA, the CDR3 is TGTGCCAGCAGTTTTTCGGCTAGCGGGGGAGAGACCCAGTACTTC. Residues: CASSFSASGGETQYF.

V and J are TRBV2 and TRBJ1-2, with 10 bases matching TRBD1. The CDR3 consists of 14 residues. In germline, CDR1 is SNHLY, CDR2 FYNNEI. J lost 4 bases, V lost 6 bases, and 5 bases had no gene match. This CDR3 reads CASRAGQGFYGYTF. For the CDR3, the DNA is TGTGCCAGCAGGGCGGGACAGGGGTTCTATGGCTACACCTTC.

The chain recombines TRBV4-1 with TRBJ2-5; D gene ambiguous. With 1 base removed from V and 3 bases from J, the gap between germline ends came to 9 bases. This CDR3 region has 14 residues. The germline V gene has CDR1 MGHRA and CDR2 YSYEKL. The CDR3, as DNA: TGCGCCAGCAGCCAAGTGGACGCAGAAGAGACCCAGTACTTC. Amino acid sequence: CASSQVDAEETQYF.

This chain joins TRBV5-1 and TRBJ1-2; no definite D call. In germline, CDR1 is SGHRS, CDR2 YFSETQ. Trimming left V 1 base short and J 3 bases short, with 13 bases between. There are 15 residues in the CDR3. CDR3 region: CASSLRAQRDYGYTF. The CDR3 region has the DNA TGCGCCAGCAGCTTGCGGGCCCAGAGGGACTATGGCTACACCTTC.

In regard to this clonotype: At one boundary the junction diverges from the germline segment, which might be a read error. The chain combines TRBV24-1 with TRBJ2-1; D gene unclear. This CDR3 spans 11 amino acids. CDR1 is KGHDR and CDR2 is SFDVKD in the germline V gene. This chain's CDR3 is CATSGWDERFF. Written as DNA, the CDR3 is TGTGCCACCAGTGGGTGGGATGAGCGGTTCTTC.

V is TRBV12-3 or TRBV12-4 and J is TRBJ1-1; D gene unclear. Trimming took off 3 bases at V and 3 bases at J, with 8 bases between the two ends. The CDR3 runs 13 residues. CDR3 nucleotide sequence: TGTGCCAGCAGTTTCGGCGGATACACTGAAGCTTTCTTT. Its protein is CASSFGGYTEAFF.

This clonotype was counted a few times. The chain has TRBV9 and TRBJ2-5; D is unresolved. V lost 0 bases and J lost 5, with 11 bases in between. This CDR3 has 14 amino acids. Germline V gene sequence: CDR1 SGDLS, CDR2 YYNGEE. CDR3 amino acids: CASSVAPNGETQYF. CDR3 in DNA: TGTGCCAGCAGCGTAGCCCCCAACGGTGAGACCCAGTACTTC.

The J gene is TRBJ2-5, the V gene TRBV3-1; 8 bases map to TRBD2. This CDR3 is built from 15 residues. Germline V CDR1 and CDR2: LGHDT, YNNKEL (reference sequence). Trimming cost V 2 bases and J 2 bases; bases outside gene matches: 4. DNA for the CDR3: TGTGCCAGCAGCCAACCCGGACTAGCTCAAGAGACCCAGTACTTC. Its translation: CASSQPGLAQETQYF.

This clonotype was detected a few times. The DNA of the CDR3 is TGTGCCAGCAGTTCGGTGGTGGAAAACACTGAAGCTTTCTTT. Protein: CASSSVVENTEAFF. This chain joins TRBV6-2 or TRBV6-3 and TRBJ1-1; D uncertain. Trimming took 4 bases from V and 2 from J, leaving 11 bases between them. The germline V gene has CDR1 MNHEY and CDR2 SVGEGT. The CDR3 has 14 residues.

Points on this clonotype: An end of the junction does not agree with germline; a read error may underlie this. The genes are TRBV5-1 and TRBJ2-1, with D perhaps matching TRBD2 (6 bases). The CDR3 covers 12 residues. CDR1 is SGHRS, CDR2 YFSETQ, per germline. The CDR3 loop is CTSSLEGGVEFF. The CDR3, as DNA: TGCACCAGCAGCTTGGAGGGCGGGGTTGAGTTCTTC. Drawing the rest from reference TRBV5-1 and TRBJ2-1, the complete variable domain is KAGVTQTPRYLIKTRGQQVTLSCSPISGHRSVSWYQQTPGQGLQFLFEYFSETQRNKGNFPGRFSGRQFSNSRSEMNVSTLELGDSALYLCTSSLEGGVEFFGPGTRLTVL.

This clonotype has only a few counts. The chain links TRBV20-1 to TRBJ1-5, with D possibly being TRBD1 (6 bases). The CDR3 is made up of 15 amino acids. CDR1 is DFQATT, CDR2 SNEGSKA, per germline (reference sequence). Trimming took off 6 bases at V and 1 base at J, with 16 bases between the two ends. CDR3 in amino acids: CSALLRGLSNQPQHF. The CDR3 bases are TGCAGTGCCCTCCTCAGGGGACTAAGCAATCAGCCCCAGCATTTT.

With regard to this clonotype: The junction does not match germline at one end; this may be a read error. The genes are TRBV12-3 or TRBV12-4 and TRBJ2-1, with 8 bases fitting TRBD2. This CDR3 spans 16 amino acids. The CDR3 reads CASSLAGGGLFDEQSF. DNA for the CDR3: TGTGCCAGCAGTTTAGCCGGGGGGGGCCTCTTCGATGAGCAGTCCTTC.

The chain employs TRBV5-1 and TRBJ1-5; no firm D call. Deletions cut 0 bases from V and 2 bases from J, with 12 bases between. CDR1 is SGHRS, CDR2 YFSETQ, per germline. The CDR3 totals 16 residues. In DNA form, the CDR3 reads TGCGCCAGCAGCTTGGAGGGTTCGGGTGGCAATCAGCCCCAGCATTTT. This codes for CASSLEGSGGNQPQHF.

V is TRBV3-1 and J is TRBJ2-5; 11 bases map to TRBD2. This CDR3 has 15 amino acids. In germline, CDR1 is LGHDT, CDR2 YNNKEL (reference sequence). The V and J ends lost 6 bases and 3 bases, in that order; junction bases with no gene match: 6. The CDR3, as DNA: TGTGCCAGCAGTCCTCGGGGACTAGCGGAAGAGACCCAGTACTTC. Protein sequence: CASSPRGLAEETQYF.

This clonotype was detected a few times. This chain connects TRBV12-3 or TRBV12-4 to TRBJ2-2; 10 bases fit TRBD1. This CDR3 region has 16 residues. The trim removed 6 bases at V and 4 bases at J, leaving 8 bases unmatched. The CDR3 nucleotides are TGTGCCAGCAGACAGACAGGGGGCGTGGGCACCGGGGAGCTGTTTTTT. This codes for CASRQTGGVGTGELFF.

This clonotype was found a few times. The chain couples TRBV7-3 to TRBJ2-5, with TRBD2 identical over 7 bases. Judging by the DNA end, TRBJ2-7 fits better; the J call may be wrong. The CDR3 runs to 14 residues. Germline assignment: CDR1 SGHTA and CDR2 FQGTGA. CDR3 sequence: CASRVTSTSYEQYF. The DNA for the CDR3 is TGTGCCAGCAGAGTGACTAGCACCTCCTACGAGCAGTACTTC.

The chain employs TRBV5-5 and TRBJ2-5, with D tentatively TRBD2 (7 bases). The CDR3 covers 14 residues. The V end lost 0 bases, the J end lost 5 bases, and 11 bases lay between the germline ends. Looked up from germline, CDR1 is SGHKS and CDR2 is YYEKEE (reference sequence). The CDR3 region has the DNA TGTGCCAGCAGCTTGGATGGGGGGGCTGAGACCCAGTACTTC. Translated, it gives CASSLDGGAETQYF.

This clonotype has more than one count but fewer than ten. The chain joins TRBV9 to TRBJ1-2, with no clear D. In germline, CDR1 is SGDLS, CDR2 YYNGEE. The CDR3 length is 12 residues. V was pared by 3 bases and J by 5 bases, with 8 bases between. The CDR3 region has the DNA TGTGCCAGCAGCGCCTTTACGTATGGCTACACCTTC. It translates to CASSAFTYGYTF. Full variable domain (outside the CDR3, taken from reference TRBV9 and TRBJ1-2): DSGVTQTPKHLITATGQRVTLRCSPRSGDLSVYWYQQSLDQGLQFLIQYYNGEERAKGNILERFSAQQFPDLHSELNLSSLELGDSALYFCASSAFTYGYTFGSGTRLTVV.

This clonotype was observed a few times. CDR3 protein: CASRSTVELQETQYF. CDR3 in DNA: TGTGCCAGCAGATCGACAGTCGAGCTACAAGAGACCCAGTACTTC. The chain uses TRBV6-5 and TRBJ2-5, with D possibly TRBD1 on 5 matching bases. The CDR3 totals 15 residues. Germline lookup yields CDR1 MNHEY and CDR2 SVGAGI. Between the trimmed V and J ends, which lost 6 bases and 2 bases, there was a span of 16 bases.

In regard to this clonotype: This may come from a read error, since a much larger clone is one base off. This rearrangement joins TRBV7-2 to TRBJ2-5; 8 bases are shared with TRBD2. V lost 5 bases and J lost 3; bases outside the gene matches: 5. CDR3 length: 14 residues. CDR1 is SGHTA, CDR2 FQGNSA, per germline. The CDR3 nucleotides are TGTGCCAGCAGCCCGGGACTAGGGAAAGAGACCCAGTACTTC. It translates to CASSPGLGKETQYF. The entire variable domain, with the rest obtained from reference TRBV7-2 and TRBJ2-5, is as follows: GAGVSQSPSNKVTEKGKDVELRCDPISGHTALYWYRQSLGQGLEFLIYFQGNSAPDKSGLPSDRFSAERTGGSVSTLTIQRTQQEDSAVYLCASSPGLGKETQYFGPGTRLLVL.

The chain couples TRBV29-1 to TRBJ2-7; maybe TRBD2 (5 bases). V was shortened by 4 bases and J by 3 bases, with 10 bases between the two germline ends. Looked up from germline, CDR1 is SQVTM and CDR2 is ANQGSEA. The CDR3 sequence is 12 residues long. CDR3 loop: CSVVGRGYEQYF. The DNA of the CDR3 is TGCAGCGTTGTTGGCCGGGGCTACGAGCAGTACTTC.

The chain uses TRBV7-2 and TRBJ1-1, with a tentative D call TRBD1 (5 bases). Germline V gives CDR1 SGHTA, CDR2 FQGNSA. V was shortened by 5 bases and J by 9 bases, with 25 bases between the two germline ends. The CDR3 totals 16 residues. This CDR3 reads CASSPRTWGREGKAFF. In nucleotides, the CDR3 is TGTGCCAGCAGCCCTAGAACGTGGGGACGGGAGGGAAAAGCTTTCTTT. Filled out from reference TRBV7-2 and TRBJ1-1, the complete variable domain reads GAGVSQSPSNKVTEKGKDVELRCDPISGHTALYWYRQSLGQGLEFLIYFQGNSAPDKSGLPSDRFSAERTGGSVSTLTIQRTQQEDSAVYLCASSPRTWGREGKAFFGQGTRLTVV.

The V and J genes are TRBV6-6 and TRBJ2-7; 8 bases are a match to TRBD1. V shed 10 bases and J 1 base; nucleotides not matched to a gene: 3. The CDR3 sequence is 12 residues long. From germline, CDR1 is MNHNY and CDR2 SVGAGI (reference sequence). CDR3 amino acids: CATRTGSYEQYF. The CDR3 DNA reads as TGTGCCACCCGGACAGGGTCCTACGAGCAGTACTTC.

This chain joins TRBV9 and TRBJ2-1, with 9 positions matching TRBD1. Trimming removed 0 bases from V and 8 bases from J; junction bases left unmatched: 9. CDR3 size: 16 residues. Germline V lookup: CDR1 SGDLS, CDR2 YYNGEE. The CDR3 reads CASSVALQTGGDEQFF. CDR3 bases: TGTGCCAGCAGCGTAGCCCTACAGACAGGGGGAGATGAGCAGTTCTTC.

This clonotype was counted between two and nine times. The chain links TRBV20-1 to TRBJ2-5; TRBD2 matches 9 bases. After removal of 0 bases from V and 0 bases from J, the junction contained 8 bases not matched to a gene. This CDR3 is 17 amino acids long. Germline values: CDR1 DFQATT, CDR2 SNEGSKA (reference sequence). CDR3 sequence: CSARDKYPSGDQETQYF. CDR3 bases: TGCAGTGCTAGAGACAAGTATCCTAGCGGGGACCAAGAGACCCAGTACTTC.